Reported below is one T cell receptor (beta chain). As yet, its antigen is unknown. This record comes from a study of T cell responses to AZD1222 COVID-19 vaccine. Overall study: Second-dose timings of about 4 or about 12 weeks were pooled. General study points: Unmutated variant regions are reportedly targeted by nearly half of spike-specific TCRs.

CDR1 and CDR2 from the germline V gene are SGHDT and YYEEEE. The CDR3 sequence is 17 residues long. Trimming cost V 4 bases and J 10 bases; bases outside gene matches: 18. Clones were sequenced by immunoSEQ multiplex PCR, and TCRdb holds only the in-frame ones, with some missing. The repertoire holds 150,000 to 200,000 clones, about 90% seen once, with under 2.5% in the top ten. The input for sequencing was peripheral blood, taken on day 0 of AZD1222 vaccination. The TCR originated in an adult in good health. This chain connects TRBV5-6 to TRBJ2-3; 10 bases are a match to TRBD1. The CDR3 nucleotides read TGTGCCAGCAGCCTAGAGGGGACAGGGGTACTGAAAATACCGCAGTATTTT. This encodes CASSLEGTGVLKIPQYF. Full variable domain (outside the CDR3, taken from reference TRBV5-6 and TRBJ2-3): DAGVTQSPTHLIKTRGQQVTLRCSPKSGHDTVSWYQQALGQGPQFIFQYYEEEERQRGNFPDRFSGHQFPNYSSELNVNALLLGDSALYLCASSLEGTGVLKIPQYFGPGTRLTVL.